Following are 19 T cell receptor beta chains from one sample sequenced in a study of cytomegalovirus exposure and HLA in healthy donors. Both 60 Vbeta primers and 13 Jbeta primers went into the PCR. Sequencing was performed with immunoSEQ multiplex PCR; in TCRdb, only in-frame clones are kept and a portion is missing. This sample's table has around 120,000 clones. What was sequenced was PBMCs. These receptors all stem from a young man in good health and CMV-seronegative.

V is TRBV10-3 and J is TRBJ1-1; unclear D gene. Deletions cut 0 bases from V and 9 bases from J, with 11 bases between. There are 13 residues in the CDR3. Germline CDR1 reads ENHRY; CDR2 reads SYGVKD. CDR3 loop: CAISESSPSKAFF. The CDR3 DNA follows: TGTGCCATCAGTGAGTCGAGCCCCTCTAAAGCTTTCTTT.

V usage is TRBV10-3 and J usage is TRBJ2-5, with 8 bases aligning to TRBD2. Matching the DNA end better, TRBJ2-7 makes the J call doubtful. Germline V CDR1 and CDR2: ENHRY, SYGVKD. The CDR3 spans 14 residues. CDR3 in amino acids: CAIGRQAGGYEQYF. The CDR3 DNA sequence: TGTGCCATCGGGCGGCAGGCGGGAGGCTACGAGCAGTACTTC.

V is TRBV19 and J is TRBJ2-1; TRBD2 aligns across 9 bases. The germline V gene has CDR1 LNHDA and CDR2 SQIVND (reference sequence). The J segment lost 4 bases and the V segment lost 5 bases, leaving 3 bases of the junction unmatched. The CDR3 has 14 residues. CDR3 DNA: TGTGCCAGTAGTCTTAGCGGGGGTTACAATGAGCAGTTCTTC. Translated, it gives CASSLSGGYNEQFF.

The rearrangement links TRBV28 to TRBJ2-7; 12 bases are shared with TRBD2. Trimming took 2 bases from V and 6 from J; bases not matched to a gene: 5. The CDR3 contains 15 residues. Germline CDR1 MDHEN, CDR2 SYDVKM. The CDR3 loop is CASSLLAGGPGEQYF. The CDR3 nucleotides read TGTGCCAGCAGTTTACTAGCGGGAGGGCCGGGCGAGCAGTACTTC.

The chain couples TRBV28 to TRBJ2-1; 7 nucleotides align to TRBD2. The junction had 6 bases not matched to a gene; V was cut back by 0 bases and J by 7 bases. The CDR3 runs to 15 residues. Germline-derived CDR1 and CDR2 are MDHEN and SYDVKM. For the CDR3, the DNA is TGTGCCAGCAGTTTATGGTCTAGCGGAGAGAATGAGCAGTTCTTC. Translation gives CASSLWSSGENEQFF.

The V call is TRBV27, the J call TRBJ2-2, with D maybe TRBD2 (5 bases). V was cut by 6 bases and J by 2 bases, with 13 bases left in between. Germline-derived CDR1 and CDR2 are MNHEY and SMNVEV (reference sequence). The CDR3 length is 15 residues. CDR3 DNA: TGTGCCAGCAGCCTGACTACGGTTAACACCGGGGAGCTGTTTTTT. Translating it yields CASSLTTVNTGELFF.

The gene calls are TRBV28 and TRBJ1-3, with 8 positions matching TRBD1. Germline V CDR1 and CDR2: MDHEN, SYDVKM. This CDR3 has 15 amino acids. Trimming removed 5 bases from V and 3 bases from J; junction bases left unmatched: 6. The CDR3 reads CASSRRQGNGNTIYF. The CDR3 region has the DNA TGTGCCAGCAGTAGAAGACAGGGGAATGGAAACACCATATATTTT. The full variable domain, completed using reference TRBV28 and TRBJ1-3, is DVKVTQSSRYLVKRTGEKVFLECVQDMDHENMFWYRQDPGLGLRLIYFSYDVKMKEKGDIPEGYSVSREKKERFSLILESASTNQTSMYLCASSRRQGNGNTIYFGEGSWLTVV.

The CDR3 region is CASSYFRAGGTDTQYF. The CDR3 coding sequence is TGTGCCAGCAGTTACTTCAGAGCGGGGGGCACAGATACGCAGTATTTT. The V and J genes are TRBV6-5 and TRBJ2-3, with 8 bases matching TRBD2. With V trimmed by 1 base and J by 1 base, 4 bases remained unmatched. CDR1 and CDR2 (germline): MNHEY, SVGAGI. This CDR3 has 16 amino acids.

Written as DNA, the CDR3 is TGCGCCAGCAGACCGGACAGGGCCAATGAGCAGTTCTTC. This translates into CASRPDRANEQFF. The chain employs TRBV5-1 and TRBJ2-1; 8 nucleotides agree with TRBD1. The J segment lost 6 bases and the V segment lost 5 bases, leaving 4 bases of the junction unmatched. Germline CDR1 reads SGHRS; CDR2 reads YFSETQ. The CDR3 runs 13 residues.

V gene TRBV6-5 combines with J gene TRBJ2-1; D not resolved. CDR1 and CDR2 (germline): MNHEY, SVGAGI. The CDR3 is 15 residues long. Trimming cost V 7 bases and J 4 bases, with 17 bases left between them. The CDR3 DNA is TGTGCCAGCACCCCAGCCGGAAGCGTATACAATGAGCAGTTCTTC. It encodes CASTPAGSVYNEQFF.

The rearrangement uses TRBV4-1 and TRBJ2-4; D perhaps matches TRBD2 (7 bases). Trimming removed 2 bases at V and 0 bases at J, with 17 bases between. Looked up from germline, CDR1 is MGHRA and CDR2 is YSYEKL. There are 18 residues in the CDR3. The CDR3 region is CASSQPGRTEIAKNIQYF. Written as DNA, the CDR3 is TGCGCCAGCAGCCAACCCGGGAGGACAGAGATAGCCAAAAACATTCAGTACTTC.

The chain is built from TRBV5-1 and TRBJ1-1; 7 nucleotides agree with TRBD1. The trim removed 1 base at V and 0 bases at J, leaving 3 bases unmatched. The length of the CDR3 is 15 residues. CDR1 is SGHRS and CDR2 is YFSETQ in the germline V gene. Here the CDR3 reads CASSLSTGVNTEAFF. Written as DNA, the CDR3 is TGCGCCAGCAGCTTGAGTACAGGGGTGAACACTGAAGCTTTCTTT.

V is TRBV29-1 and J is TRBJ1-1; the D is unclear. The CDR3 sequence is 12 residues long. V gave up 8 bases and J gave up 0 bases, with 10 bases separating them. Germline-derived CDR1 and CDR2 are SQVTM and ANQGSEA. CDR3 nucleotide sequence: TGCAGCATAATAGAAATGAACACTGAAGCTTTCTTT. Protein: CSIIEMNTEAFF.

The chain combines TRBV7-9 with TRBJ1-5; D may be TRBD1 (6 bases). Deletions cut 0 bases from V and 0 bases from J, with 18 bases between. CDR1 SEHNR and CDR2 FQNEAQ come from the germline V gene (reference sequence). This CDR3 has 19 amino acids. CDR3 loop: CASSLAQVGGPYSNQPQHF. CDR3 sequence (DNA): TGTGCCAGCAGCTTAGCGCAGGTAGGGGGACCATATAGCAATCAGCCCCAGCATTTT.

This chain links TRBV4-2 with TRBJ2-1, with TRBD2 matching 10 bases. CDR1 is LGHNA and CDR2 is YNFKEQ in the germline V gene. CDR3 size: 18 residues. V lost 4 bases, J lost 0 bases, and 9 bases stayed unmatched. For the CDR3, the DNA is TGTGCCAGCAGCCTACACCTTAGCGGGGGGAGCTCCTACAATGAGCAGTTCTTC. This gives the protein CASSLHLSGGSSYNEQFF.

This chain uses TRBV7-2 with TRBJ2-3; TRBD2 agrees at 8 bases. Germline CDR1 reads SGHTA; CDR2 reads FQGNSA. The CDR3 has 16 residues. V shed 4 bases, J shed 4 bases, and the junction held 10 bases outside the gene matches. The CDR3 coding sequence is TGTGCCAGCAGCTCCCGTCAAGCGGGAGTTTCAGATACGCAGTATTTT. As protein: CASSSRQAGVSDTQYF. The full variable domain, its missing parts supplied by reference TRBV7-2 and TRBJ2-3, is GAGVSQSPSNKVTEKGKDVELRCDPISGHTALYWYRQSLGQGLEFLIYFQGNSAPDKSGLPSDRFSAERTGGSVSTLTIQRTQQEDSAVYLCASSSRQAGVSDTQYFGPGTRLTVL.

CDR3 sequence (DNA): TGCGCCAGCAGCCCGGGACTAGCAGTTGATGAGCAGTTCTTC. This translates into CASSPGLAVDEQFF. The chain joins TRBV5-1 to TRBJ2-1, with 9 bases fitting TRBD2. The CDR3 contains 14 residues. The germline V gene has CDR1 SGHRS and CDR2 YFSETQ. Trimming at V came to 4 bases and at J to 8 bases, leaving 7 bases not matched to a gene.

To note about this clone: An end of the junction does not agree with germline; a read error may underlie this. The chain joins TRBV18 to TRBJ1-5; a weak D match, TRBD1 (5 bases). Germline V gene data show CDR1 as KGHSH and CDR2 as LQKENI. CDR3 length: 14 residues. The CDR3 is CASSPRVSYQPQHF. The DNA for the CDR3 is TGTGCCAGCTCCCCCAGGGTTAGCTATCAGCCCCAGCATTTT.

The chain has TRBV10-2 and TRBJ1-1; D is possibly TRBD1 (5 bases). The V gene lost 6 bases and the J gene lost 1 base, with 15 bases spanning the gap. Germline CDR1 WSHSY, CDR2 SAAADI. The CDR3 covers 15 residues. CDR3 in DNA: TGCGCCAGCAGAGACTTTGCAGGGCCGAACACTGAAGCTTTCTTT. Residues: CASRDFAGPNTEAFF.